This T cell receptor beta chain was documented in a study of T cell changes during pregnancy in multiple sclerosis. Germline values: CDR1 SGHTA, CDR2 FQGNSA. Unmatched junction bases numbered 1, after V lost 5 bases and J lost 4 bases. The CDR3 extends over 12 amino acids. Data came from immunoSEQ multiplex PCR; TCRdb stores just in-frame clones and leaves some out. Found here are some 63,000 clones, 75% to 95% of them singletons; the top ten hold roughly 0.85%. The rearrangement uses TRBV7-2 and TRBJ2-5; 7 bases match TRBD2. The source material was peripheral blood, sampled before pregnancy. The receptor was isolated from a female donor with multiple sclerosis, enrolled in a pregnancy study. Here the CDR3 reads CASSPSGETQYF. The CDR3 nucleotides are TGTGCCAGCAGCCCTAGCGGAGAGACCCAGTACTTC.